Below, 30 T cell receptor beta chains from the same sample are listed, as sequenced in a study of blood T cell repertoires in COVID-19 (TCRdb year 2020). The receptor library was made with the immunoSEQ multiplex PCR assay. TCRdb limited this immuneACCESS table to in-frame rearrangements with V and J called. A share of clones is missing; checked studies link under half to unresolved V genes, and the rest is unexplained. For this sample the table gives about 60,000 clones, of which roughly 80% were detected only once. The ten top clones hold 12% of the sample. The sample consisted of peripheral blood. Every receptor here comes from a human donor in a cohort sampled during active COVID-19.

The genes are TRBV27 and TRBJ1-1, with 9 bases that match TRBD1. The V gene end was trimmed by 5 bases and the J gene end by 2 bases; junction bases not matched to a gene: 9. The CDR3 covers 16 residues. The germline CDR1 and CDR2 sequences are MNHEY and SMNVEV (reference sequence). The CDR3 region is CASSPTGGHFNTEAFF. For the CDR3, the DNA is TGTGCCAGCAGTCCGACAGGGGGGCACTTTAACACTGAAGCTTTCTTT.

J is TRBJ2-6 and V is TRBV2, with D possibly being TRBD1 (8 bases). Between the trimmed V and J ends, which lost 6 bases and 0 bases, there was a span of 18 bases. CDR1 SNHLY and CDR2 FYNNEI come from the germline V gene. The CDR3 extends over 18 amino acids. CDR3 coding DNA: TGTGCCAGCAGAGGGGGGGGACAGGTATCCTCTGGGGCCAACGTCCTGACTTTC. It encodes CASRGGGQVSSGANVLTF.

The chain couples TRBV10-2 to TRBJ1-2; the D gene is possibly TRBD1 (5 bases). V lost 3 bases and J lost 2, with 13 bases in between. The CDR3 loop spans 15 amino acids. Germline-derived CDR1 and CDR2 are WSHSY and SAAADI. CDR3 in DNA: TGCGCCAGCAGTGAAGGGGCAGGAGAGAACTATGGCTACACCTTC. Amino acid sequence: CASSEGAGENYGYTF.

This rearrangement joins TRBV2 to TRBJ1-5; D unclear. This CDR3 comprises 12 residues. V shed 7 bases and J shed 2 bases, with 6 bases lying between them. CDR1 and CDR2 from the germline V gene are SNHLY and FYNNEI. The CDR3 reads CASMRGNQPQHF. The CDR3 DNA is TGTGCCAGCATGAGGGGCAATCAGCCCCAGCATTTT. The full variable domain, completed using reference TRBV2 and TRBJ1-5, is EPEVTQTPSHQVTQMGQEVILRCVPISNHLYFYWYRQILGQKVEFLVSFYNNEISEKSEIFDDQFSVERPDGSNFTLKIRSTKLEDSAMYFCASMRGNQPQHFGDGTRLSIL.

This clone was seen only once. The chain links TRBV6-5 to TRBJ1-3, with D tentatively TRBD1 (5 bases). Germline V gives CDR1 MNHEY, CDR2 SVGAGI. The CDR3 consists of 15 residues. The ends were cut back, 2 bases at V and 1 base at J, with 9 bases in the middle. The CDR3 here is CASSYQGISGNTIYF. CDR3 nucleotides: TGTGCCAGCAGTTACCAGGGAATATCTGGAAACACCATATATTTT.

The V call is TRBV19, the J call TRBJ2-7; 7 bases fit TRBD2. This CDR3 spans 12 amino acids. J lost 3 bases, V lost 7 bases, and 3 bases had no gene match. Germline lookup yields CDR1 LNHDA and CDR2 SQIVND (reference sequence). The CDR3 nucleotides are TGTGCCAGTATGGGGACTAACTACGAGCAGTACTTC. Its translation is CASMGTNYEQYF.

The CDR3 DNA sequence: TGTGCCAGCAACTTGGGTCTCGGAGGGAATGAAAAACTGTTTTTT. Its translation is CASNLGLGGNEKLFF. The rearrangement uses TRBV7-2 and TRBJ1-4; D gene unclear. CDR1 SGHTA and CDR2 FQGNSA come from the germline V gene. CDR3 length equals 15 residues. Trimming took 7 bases from V and 5 from J, leaving 17 bases between them.

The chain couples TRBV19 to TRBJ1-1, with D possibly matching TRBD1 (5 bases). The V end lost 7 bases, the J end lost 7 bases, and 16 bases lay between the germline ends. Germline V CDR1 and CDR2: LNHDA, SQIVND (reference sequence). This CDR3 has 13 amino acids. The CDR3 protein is CASKPTGENEAFF. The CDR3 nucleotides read TGTGCCAGTAAGCCGACGGGGGAGAATGAAGCTTTCTTT.

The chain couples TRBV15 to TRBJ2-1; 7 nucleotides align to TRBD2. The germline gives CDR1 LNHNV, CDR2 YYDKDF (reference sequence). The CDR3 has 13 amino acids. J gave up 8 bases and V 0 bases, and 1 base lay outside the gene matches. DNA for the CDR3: TGTGCCACCAGCAGAGATCGGGGGGATGAGCAGTTCTTC. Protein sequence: CATSRDRGDEQFF.

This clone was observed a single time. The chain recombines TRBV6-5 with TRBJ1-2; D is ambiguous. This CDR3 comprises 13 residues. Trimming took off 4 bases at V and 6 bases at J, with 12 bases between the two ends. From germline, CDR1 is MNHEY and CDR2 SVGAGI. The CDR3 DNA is TGTGCCAGCAGTTCGCTCAGTTGGCATGGCTACACCTTC. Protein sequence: CASSSLSWHGYTF.

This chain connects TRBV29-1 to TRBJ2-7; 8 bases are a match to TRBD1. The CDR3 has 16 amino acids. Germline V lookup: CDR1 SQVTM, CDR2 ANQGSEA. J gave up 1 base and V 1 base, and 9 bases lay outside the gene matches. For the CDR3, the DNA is TGCAGCGTTGAAGGAACAGGGGGATCAACGTCCTACGAGCAGTACTTC. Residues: CSVEGTGGSTSYEQYF.

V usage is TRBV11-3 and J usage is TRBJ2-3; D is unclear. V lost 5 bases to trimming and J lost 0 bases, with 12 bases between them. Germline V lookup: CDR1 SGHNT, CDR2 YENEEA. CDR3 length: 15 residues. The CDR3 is CASSPSIHSTDTQYF. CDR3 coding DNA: TGTGCCAGCAGCCCATCCATCCATAGCACAGATACGCAGTATTTT.

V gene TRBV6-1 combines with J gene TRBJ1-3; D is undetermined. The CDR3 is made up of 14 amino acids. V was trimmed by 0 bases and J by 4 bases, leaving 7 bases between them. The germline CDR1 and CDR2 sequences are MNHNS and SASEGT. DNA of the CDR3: TGTGCCAGCAGTGAAGCTCCGGGAGGAAACACCATATATTTT. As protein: CASSEAPGGNTIYF.

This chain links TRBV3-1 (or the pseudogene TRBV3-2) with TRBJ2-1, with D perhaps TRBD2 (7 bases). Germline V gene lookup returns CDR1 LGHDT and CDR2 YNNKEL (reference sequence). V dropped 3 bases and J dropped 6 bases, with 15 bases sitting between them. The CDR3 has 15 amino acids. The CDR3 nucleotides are TGTGCCAGCAGCCACCAGAGGGGGGGGTCCAATGAGCAGTTCTTC. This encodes CASSHQRGGSNEQFF.

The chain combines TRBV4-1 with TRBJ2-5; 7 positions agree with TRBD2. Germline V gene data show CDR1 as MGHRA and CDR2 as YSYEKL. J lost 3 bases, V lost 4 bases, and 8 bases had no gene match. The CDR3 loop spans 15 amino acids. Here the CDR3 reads CASSRWWLAEETQYF. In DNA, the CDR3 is TGCGCCAGCAGCCGATGGTGGCTAGCGGAAGAGACCCAGTACTTC.

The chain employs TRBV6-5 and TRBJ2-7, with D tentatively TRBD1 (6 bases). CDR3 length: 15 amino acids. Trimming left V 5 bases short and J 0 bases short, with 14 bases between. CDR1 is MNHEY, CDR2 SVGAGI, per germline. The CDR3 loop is CASSNLQGFSYEQYF. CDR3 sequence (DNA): TGTGCCAGCAGTAACCTACAGGGCTTCTCCTACGAGCAGTACTTC.

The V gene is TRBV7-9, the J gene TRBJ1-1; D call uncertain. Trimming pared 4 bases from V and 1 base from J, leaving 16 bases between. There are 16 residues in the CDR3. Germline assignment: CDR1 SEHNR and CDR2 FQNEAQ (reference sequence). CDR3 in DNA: TGTGCCAGCAGCTCCAAAACGGCCGCGGGGAACACTGAAGCTTTCTTT. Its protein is CASSSKTAAGNTEAFF.

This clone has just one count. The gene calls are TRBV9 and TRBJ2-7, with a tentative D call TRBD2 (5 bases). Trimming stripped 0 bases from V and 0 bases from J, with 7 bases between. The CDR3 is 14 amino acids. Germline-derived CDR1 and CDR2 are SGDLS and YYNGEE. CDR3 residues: CASSVGGNSYEQYF. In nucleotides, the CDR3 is TGTGCCAGCAGCGTAGGAGGGAACTCCTACGAGCAGTACTTC.

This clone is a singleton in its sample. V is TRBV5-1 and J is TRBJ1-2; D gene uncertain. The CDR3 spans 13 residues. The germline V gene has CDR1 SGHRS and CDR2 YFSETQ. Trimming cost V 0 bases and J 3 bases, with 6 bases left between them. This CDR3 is CASSLAVDYGYTF. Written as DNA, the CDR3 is TGCGCCAGCAGCTTGGCCGTTGACTATGGCTACACCTTC.

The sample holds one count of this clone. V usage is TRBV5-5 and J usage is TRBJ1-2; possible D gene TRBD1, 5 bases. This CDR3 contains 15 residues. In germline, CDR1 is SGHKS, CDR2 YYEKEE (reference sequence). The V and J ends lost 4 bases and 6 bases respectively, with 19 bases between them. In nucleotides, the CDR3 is TGTGCCAGCAGCCCTAATCCTGCGGGGCGCCATGGCTACACCTTC. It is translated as CASSPNPAGRHGYTF.

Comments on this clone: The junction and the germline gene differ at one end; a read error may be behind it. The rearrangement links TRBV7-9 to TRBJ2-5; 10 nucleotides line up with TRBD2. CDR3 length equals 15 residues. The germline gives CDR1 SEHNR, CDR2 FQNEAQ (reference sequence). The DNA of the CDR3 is TGTGCCAGCAGCCTAGCGGGAGCGAGGTGGGAGACCCAGTACTTC. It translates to CASSLAGARWETQYF.

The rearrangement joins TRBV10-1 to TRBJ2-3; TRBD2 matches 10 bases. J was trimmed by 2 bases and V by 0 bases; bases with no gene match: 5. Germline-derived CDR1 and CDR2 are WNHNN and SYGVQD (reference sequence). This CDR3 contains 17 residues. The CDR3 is CASSESGLAGDTDTQYF. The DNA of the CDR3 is TGCGCCAGCAGTGAGTCGGGTCTAGCGGGAGACACAGATACGCAGTATTTT.

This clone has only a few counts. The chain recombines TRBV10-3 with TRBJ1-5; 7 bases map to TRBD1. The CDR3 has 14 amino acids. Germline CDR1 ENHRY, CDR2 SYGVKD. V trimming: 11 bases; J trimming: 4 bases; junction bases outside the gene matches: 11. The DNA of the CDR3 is TGTGCCGCAGGAAATCAGGGGGGTAATCAGCCCCAGCATTTT. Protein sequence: CAAGNQGGNQPQHF.

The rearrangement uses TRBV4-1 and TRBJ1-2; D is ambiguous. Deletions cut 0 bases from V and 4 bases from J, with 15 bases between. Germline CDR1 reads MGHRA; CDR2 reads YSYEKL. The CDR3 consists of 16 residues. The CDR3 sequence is CASSQEEGRGFYGYTF. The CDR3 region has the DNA TGCGCCAGCAGCCAAGAAGAAGGAAGAGGTTTCTATGGCTACACCTTC.

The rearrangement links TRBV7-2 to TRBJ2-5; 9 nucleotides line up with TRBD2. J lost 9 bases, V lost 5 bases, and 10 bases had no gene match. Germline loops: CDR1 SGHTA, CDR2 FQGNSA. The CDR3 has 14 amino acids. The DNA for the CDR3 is TGTGCCAGCAGCAGCACTAGCGGGCCAGCTTCCCAGTACTTC. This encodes CASSSTSGPASQYF.

In DNA form, the CDR3 reads TGTGCCAGACTATTCTTCCGGGGAGAGCAGTACTTC. The encoded protein is CARLFFRGEQYF. The V and J genes are TRBV6-5 and TRBJ2-7; maybe TRBD2 (5 bases). CDR1 is MNHEY, CDR2 SVGAGI, per germline. V lost 9 bases to trimming and J lost 7 bases, with 16 bases between them. This CDR3 region has 12 residues.

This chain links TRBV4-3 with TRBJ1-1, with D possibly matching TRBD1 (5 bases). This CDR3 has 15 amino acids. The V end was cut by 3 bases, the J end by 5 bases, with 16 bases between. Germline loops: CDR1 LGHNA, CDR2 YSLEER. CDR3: CASSHLTLGLTEAFF. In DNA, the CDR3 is TGCGCCAGCAGCCACCTAACCCTGGGACTGACTGAAGCTTTCTTT.

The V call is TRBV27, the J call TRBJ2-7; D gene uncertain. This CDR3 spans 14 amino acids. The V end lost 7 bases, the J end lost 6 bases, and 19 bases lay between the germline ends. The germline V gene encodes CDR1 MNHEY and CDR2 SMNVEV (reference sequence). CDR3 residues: CASKLGSLAFEQYF. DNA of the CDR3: TGTGCCAGCAAGCTAGGCAGCCTCGCTTTCGAGCAGTACTTC.

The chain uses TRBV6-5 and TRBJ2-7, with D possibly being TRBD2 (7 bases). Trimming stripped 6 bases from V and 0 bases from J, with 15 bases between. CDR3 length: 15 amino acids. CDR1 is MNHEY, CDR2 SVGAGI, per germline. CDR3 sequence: CASRTPRGASYEQYF. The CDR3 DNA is TGTGCCAGCAGAACCCCCCGGGGGGCCTCCTACGAGCAGTACTTC.

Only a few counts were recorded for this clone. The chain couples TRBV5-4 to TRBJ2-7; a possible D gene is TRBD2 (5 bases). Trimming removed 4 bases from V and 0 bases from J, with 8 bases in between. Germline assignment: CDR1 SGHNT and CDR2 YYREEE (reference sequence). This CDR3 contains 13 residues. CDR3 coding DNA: TGTGCCAGCAGCCCGGGGAGCTCCTACGAGCAGTACTTC. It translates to CASSPGSSYEQYF.